This TCR beta chain derives from a study of shared clonotypes between healthy human individuals. Notes on the study in general: Read depth was anticipated to influence clonotype sharing among donors.

In the source study's methods: Junction-only sequences produced by ImmunoSEQ had no quality scores, so filtering differed. Here immunoSEQ multiplex PCR was the method, and the copy in TCRdb shows in-frame clones only, minus some. The V and J calls and clone size are taken from that table; D and trimming were inferred from the DNA. The repertoire has 600,000 to 750,000 clones, 90% of them found once; the top ten carry approximately 35%. Donors comprised only Caucasian adults living in Nashville, Tennessee. CD45RO+ cells and CCR7-negative CD45RA+ TemRA cells were combined as CD8 memory. Turning to this clone: Its target is not known.

V shed 5 bases and J shed 6 bases, with 16 bases lying between them. Per germline, CDR1 SQVTM and CDR2 ANQGSEA. The CDR3 runs 13 residues. The clonotype originates from a man younger than 35 in good health. Some clones in this sample may be carry-over from other donors' samples. The chain carries TRBV29-1 and TRBJ1-1; D is perhaps TRBD1 (6 bases). The sequencing sample was made of memory CD8+ T cells from PBMCs. Subset given: CD45RO+ cells pooled with CCR7-negative TemRA cells. The CDR3 protein is CSVTTGSSAEAFF. CDR3 in DNA: TGCAGCGTTACCACAGGGAGTAGTGCTGAAGCTTTCTTT.